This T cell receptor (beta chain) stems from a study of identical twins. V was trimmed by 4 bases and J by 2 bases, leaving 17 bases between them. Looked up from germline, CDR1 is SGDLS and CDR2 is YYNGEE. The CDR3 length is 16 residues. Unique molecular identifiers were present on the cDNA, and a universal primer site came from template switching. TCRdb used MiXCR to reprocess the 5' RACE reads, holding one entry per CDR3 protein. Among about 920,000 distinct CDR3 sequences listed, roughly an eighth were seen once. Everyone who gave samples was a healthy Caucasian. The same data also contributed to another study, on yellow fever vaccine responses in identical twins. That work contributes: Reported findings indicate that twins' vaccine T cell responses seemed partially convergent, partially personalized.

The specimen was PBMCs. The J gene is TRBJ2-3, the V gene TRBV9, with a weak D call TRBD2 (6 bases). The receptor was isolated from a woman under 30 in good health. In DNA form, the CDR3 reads TGTGCCAGCAGCCCGCAACCCATAGCGGCCACAGATACGCAGTATTTT. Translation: CASSPQPIAATDTQYF.